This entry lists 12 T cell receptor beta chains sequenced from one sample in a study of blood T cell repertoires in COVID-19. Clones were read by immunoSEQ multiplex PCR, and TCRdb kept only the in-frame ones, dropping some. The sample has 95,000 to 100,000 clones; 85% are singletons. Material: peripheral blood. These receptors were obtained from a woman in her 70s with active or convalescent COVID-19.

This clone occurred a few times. The CDR3 DNA reads TGCGCCAGCAGCTTGGGGACAGGGGAGACTGAAGCTTTCTTT. As protein: CASSLGTGETEAFF. The chain has TRBV5-1 and TRBJ1-1; 9 bases map to TRBD1. Trimming cost V 0 bases and J 5 bases; bases outside gene matches: 2. Germline V gene sequence: CDR1 SGHRS, CDR2 YFSETQ. CDR3 length: 14 amino acids.

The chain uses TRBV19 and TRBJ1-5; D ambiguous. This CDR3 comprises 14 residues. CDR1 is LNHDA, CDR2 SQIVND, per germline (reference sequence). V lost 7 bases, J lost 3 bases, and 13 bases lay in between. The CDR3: CASTGPQDNQPQHF. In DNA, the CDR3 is TGTGCCAGTACCGGCCCTCAGGACAATCAGCCCCAGCATTTT.

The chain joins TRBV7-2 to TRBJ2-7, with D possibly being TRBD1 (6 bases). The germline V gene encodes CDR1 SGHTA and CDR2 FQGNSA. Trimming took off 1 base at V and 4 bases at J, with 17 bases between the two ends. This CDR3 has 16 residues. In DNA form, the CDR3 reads TGTGCCAGCAGCTTAGGCCCGAGCCAGGGGACGTACGAGCAGTACTTC. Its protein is CASSLGPSQGTYEQYF.

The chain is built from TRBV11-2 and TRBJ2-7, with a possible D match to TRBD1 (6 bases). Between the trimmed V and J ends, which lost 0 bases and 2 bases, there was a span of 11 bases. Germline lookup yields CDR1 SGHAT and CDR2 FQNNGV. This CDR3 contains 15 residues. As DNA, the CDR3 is TGTGCCAGCAGCTTAGAGAGGCAGGGGACCTACGAGCAGTACTTC. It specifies CASSLERQGTYEQYF. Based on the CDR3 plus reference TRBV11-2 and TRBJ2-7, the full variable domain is EAGVAQSPRYKIIEKRQSVAFWCNPISGHATLYWYQQILGQGPKLLIQFQNNGVVDDSQLPKDRFSAERLKGVDSTLKIQPAKLEDSAVYLCASSLERQGTYEQYFGPGTRLTVT.

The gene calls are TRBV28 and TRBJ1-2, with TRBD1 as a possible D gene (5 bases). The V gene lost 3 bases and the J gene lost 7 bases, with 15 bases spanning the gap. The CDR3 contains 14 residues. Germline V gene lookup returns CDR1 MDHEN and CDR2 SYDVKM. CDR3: CASSFSKGLGGYTF. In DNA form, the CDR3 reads TGTGCCAGCAGTTTTTCGAAGGGGTTGGGTGGCTACACCTTC.

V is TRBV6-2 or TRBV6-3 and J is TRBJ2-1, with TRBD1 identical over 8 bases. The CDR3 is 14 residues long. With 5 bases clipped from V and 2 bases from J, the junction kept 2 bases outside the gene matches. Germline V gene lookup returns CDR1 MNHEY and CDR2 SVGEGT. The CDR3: CASSQTGAYNEQFF. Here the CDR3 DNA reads TGTGCCAGCAGTCAGACAGGGGCCTACAATGAGCAGTTCTTC.

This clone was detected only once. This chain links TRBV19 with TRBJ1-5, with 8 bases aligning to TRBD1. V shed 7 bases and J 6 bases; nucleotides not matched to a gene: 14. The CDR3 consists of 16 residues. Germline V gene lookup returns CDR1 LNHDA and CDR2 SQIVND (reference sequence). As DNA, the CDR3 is TGTGCCAGTACGACCAGGGGGCAGGTGGGAGGTCAGCCCCAGCATTTT. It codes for CASTTRGQVGGQPQHF.

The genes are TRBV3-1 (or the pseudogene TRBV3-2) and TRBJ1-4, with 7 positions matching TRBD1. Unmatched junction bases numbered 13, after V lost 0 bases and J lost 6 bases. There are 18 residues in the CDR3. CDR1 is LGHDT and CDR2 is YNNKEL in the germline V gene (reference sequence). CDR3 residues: CASSQDPPGQARYEKLFF. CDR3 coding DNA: TGTGCCAGCAGCCAAGACCCTCCTGGACAGGCGAGATATGAAAAACTGTTTTTT.

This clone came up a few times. The CDR3 loop is CASSVGASGQETQYF. CDR3 sequence (DNA): TGTGCCAGCAGCGTAGGGGCTAGCGGGCAAGAGACCCAGTACTTC. The V call is TRBV9, the J call TRBJ2-5; 8 positions agree with TRBD2. The CDR3 spans 15 residues. The germline V gene encodes CDR1 SGDLS and CDR2 YYNGEE. V lost 0 bases and J lost 2; bases outside the gene matches: 3.

The CDR3 nucleotides read TGTGCCAGCAGTCCCAGGACTGGATGGTCCGGGGAGCTGTTTTTT. The encoded protein is CASSPRTGWSGELFF. V usage is TRBV27 and J usage is TRBJ2-2; tentative D call: TRBD2 (5 bases). Germline V lookup: CDR1 MNHEY, CDR2 SMNVEV (reference sequence). Trimming removed 5 bases at V and 6 bases at J, with 16 bases between. The CDR3 sequence is 15 residues long.

The DNA for the CDR3 is TGTGCCAGCAGCTGGGGGCAGAATAATGAAAAACTGTTTTTT. Its translation: CASSWGQNNEKLFF. This rearrangement joins TRBV7-9 to TRBJ1-4, with D perhaps TRBD1 (6 bases). The V gene's germline CDR1 is SEHNR and CDR2 FQNEAQ (reference sequence). V gave up 4 bases and J gave up 4 bases, with 10 bases separating them. This CDR3 region has 14 residues.

The CDR3 loop is CASSFGDTQYF. The CDR3 DNA sequence: TGTGCCAGCAGCTTCGGAGATACGCAGTATTTT. The V and J genes are TRBV7-9 and TRBJ2-3; D is unclear. The CDR3 covers 11 residues. V lost 3 bases and J 5 bases, leaving 3 bases between the germline ends. CDR1 is SEHNR and CDR2 is FQNEAQ in the germline V gene (reference sequence). Full variable domain (missing parts from reference TRBV7-9 and TRBJ2-3): DTGVSQNPRHKITKRGQNVTFRCDPISEHNRLYWYRQTLGQGPEFLTYFQNEAQLEKSRLLSDRFSAERPKGSFSTLEIQRTEQGDSAMYLCASSFGDTQYFGPGTRLTVL.